These 32 T cell receptor beta chains share one sample of origin, sequenced in a study of Ad26.COV2.S vaccination and SARS-CoV-2 variants. The sample's treatment: roughly 19 received Ad26.COV2.S at low or high dose, single or two shots; about 5 received placebo; per-sample allocation not given. Sampling happened 63 days after the first vaccine or placebo injection. Some clones are missing from TCRdb's copy, which holds only in-frame ones; the method was immunoSEQ multiplex PCR. The sample consists of over 350,000 clones, roughly nine tenths of them appearing once. The input for sequencing was peripheral blood, taken in a trial of Ad26.COV2.S vaccine versus placebo. The receptors originated from a person between 18 and 60 years old who received the Ad26.COV2.S COVID-19 vaccine or a placebo.

This chain connects TRBV2 to TRBJ1-1; no firm D call. The V gene lost 2 bases and the J gene lost 0 bases, with 16 bases spanning the gap. CDR1 and CDR2 (germline): SNHLY, FYNNEI. The length of the CDR3 is 17 residues. The CDR3, as DNA: TGTGCCAGCAGTGAATTAGAACATGTTGCATTGAACACTGAAGCTTTCTTT. This codes for CASSELEHVALNTEAFF.

The chain recombines TRBV5-1 with TRBJ1-4; TRBD1 agrees at 7 bases. The V gene's germline CDR1 is SGHRS and CDR2 YFSETQ. The length of the CDR3 is 15 residues. With V trimmed by 4 bases and J by 4 bases, 7 bases remained unmatched. The CDR3 region is CASSTLTGINEKLFF. The CDR3 DNA sequence: TGCGCCAGCAGCACCTTGACAGGGATTAATGAAAAACTGTTTTTT.

V is TRBV12-5 and J is TRBJ2-6, with unresolved D. The CDR3 runs 16 residues. Germline CDR1 is LGHNT and CDR2 is FRNRAP. V lost 0 bases, J lost 0 bases, and 6 bases lay in between. The CDR3 DNA reads as TGTGCTAGTGGTTTGGTAAGGACCTCTGGGGCCAACGTCCTGACTTTC. Amino acids: CASGLVRTSGANVLTF.

The chain uses TRBV7-9 and TRBJ1-4; TRBD1 might be the D (6 bases). Germline V lookup: CDR1 SEHNR, CDR2 FQNEAQ (reference sequence). Trimming cost V 11 bases and J 2 bases, with 12 bases left between them. This CDR3 contains 13 residues. The CDR3 is CAGGGETNEKLFF. DNA of the CDR3: TGTGCCGGAGGGGGGGAGACTAATGAAAAACTGTTTTTT.

CDR3 in DNA: TGTGCCAGCAGCTTAGCCCCCGGCTACCCGGGCAATGAGCAGTTCTTC. Amino acids: CASSLAPGYPGNEQFF. The chain uses TRBV7-2 and TRBJ2-1, with D hard to call. Trimming left V 0 bases short and J 6 bases short, with 15 bases between. Germline assignment: CDR1 SGHTA and CDR2 FQGNSA. This CDR3 spans 16 amino acids.

This clone has a single count. The rearrangement uses TRBV18 and TRBJ2-3, with 9 bases identical to TRBD2. The CDR3 consists of 16 residues. The junction had 7 bases not matched to a gene; V was cut back by 2 bases and J by 4 bases. CDR1 and CDR2 from the germline V gene are KGHSH and LQKENI. The CDR3 is CASSPDVAGGPDTQYF. CDR3 DNA sequence: TGTGCCAGCTCACCAGACGTGGCGGGGGGGCCAGATACGCAGTATTTT. Drawing the rest from reference TRBV18 and TRBJ2-3, the complete variable domain is NAGVMQNPRHLVRRRGQEARLRCSPMKGHSHVYWYRQLPEEGLKFMVYLQKENIIDESGMPKERFSAEFPKEGPSILRIQQVVRGDSAAYFCASSPDVAGGPDTQYFGPGTRLTVL.

The genes are TRBV5-4 and TRBJ1-2; 7 bases match TRBD1. V was pared by 3 bases and J by 8 bases, with 19 bases of the junction left unmatched. Germline V gene sequence: CDR1 SGHNT, CDR2 YYREEE (reference sequence). This CDR3 region has 17 residues. The CDR3 spells CASSWQGDRAFVWGYTF. The CDR3 nucleotides are TGTGCCAGCAGCTGGCAAGGCGACAGGGCATTTGTCTGGGGCTACACCTTC.

The V gene is TRBV6-5, the J gene TRBJ2-7, with D tentatively TRBD1 or TRBD2 (5 bases each). Germline CDR1 MNHEY, CDR2 SVGAGI. V lost 8 bases, J lost 5 bases, and 13 bases lay in between. This CDR3 is built from 12 residues. CDR3 in amino acids: CASRPWGNEQYF. The CDR3 bases are TGTGCCAGCCGGCCGTGGGGGAACGAGCAGTACTTC.

This clone was counted a few times. The chain combines TRBV11-2 with TRBJ2-7; D gene ambiguous. The V gene lost 2 bases and the J gene lost 2 bases, with 10 bases spanning the gap. Germline values: CDR1 SGHAT, CDR2 FQNNGV. The length of the CDR3 is 14 residues. CDR3: CASSLMEQTYEQYF. CDR3 nucleotide sequence: TGTGCCAGCAGCTTAATGGAGCAAACCTACGAGCAGTACTTC.

This clone was found a few times. The CDR3 sequence is CASRGTGFQETQYF. The CDR3 nucleotides read TGCGCCAGCCGCGGGACAGGGTTTCAAGAGACCCAGTACTTC. The genes are TRBV4-1 and TRBJ2-5; TRBD1 agrees at 9 bases. The CDR3 is 14 amino acids. Germline V gene sequence: CDR1 MGHRA, CDR2 YSYEKL. J lost 2 bases, V lost 8 bases, and 6 bases had no gene match.

V gene TRBV4-1 combines with J gene TRBJ2-5, with 7 bases lining up with TRBD1. Germline assignment: CDR1 MGHRA and CDR2 YSYEKL. The CDR3 length is 15 residues. Trimming took 3 bases from V and 0 from J; bases not matched to a gene: 4. In DNA, the CDR3 is TGCGCCAGCAGCCACCCAGACAGGGACCAAGAGACCCAGTACTTC. Translating gives CASSHPDRDQETQYF.

CDR3 DNA sequence: TGTGCCAGCAGCGTAGTGACAGGGGACTATGGCTACACCTTC. Protein: CASSVVTGDYGYTF. V and J are TRBV9 and TRBJ1-2, with 8 bases lining up with TRBD1. This CDR3 has 14 amino acids. CDR1 SGDLS and CDR2 YYNGEE come from the germline V gene. V shed 0 bases and J 3 bases; nucleotides not matched to a gene: 1. The variable domain in full, with the rest retrieved from reference TRBV9 and TRBJ1-2, is DSGVTQTPKHLITATGQRVTLRCSPRSGDLSVYWYQQSLDQGLQFLIQYYNGEERAKGNILERFSAQQFPDLHSELNLSSLELGDSALYFCASSVVTGDYGYTFGSGTRLTVV.

This clone has only a few counts. Here the CDR3 reads CASSESGRTTEAFF. Written as DNA, the CDR3 is TGTGCCAGCAGCGAATCGGGACGGACTACTGAAGCTTTCTTT. V and J are TRBV5-8 and TRBJ1-1; tentative D call: TRBD1 (5 bases). Germline CDR1 and CDR2: SGHTS and YDEGEE. The CDR3 loop spans 14 amino acids. Trimming took 4 bases from V and 5 from J, leaving 15 bases between them.

V and J are TRBV5-6 and TRBJ1-2; 7 bases agree with TRBD1. Trimming removed 0 bases from V and 1 base from J; junction bases left unmatched: 0. Germline V CDR1 and CDR2: SGHDT, YYEEEE. This CDR3 is 14 amino acids long. This CDR3 reads CASSLDRGNYGYTF. CDR3 sequence (DNA): TGTGCCAGCAGCTTGGACAGGGGTAACTATGGCTACACCTTC.

The count of this clone is one. In DNA, the CDR3 is TGTGCCTGGAGCAAGGATGGACTAGCGGGAATCACAGATACGCAGTATTTT. Translation: CAWSKDGLAGITDTQYF. The chain recombines TRBV30 with TRBJ2-3; TRBD2 matches 12 bases. This CDR3 is built from 17 residues. V lost 3 bases, J lost 2 bases, and 9 bases stayed unmatched. In germline, CDR1 is GTSNPN, CDR2 SVGIG (reference sequence).

The gene calls are TRBV6-2 or TRBV6-3 and TRBJ2-6; perhaps TRBD1 as D (5 bases). V was shortened by 6 bases and J by 2 bases, with 11 bases between the two germline ends. This CDR3 is built from 15 residues. Germline loops: CDR1 MNHEY, CDR2 SVGEGT. DNA of the CDR3: TGTGCCAGCAGCAACAGGATGGCTGGGGCCAACGTCCTGACTTTC. It specifies CASSNRMAGANVLTF.

The chain joins TRBV19 to TRBJ1-1, with a tentative D call TRBD1 (5 bases). V lost 7 bases and J 6 bases, leaving 9 bases between the germline ends. The CDR3 sequence is 11 residues long. In germline, CDR1 is LNHDA, CDR2 SQIVND (reference sequence). CDR3 nucleotide sequence: TGTGCCAGTATGATGGGACCTGAAGCTTTCTTT. It codes for CASMMGPEAFF.

V gene TRBV2 combines with J gene TRBJ2-5; D is possibly TRBD1 (6 bases). Germline loops: CDR1 SNHLY, CDR2 FYNNEI. This CDR3 comprises 14 residues. V was clipped by 5 bases and J by 3 bases, with 13 bases between them. CDR3 loop: CASSPTGSKETQYF. In nucleotides, the CDR3 is TGTGCCAGCAGTCCCACAGGGTCCAAAGAGACCCAGTACTTC.

About this clone: Compared with germline, one end of the junction differs, possibly owing to a read error. The DNA for the CDR3 is TGTGCCAGCAGGTACTTGGGGGGGCGCGACACTGAAGCTTTCTTT. Translated: CASRYLGGRDTEAFF. The V and J genes are TRBV6-5 and TRBJ1-1; possibly TRBD1 for D (6 bases). Germline V CDR1 and CDR2: MNHEY, SVGAGI. CDR3 length: 15 amino acids.

A single count supports this clone. V is TRBV5-1 and J is TRBJ2-1; 9 nucleotides align to TRBD1. The ends lost 7 bases at V and 9 bases at J; junction bases unmatched: 14. CDR1 SGHRS and CDR2 YFSETQ come from the germline V gene. The CDR3 covers 15 residues. The CDR3 coding sequence is TGCGCCAGCCAACCCTCGGGACAGGGAGGGAGTGAGCAGTTCTTC. Encoded protein: CASQPSGQGGSEQFF.

This sequence joins TRBV19 and TRBJ1-2, with 7 nucleotides matching TRBD1. V lost 6 bases and J lost 4; bases outside the gene matches: 5. The CDR3 is 13 amino acids. CDR1 and CDR2 from the germline V gene are LNHDA and SQIVND (reference sequence). The CDR3 protein is CASRSGGVYGYTF. The CDR3 region has the DNA TGTGCCAGTAGGTCAGGGGGTGTCTATGGCTACACCTTC.

Note on this clone: A read error may account for a junction end that differs from germline. The V call is TRBV5-4, the J call TRBJ2-1, with TRBD2 matching 7 bases. There are 11 residues in the CDR3. Germline values: CDR1 SGHNT, CDR2 YYREEE (reference sequence). CDR3 amino acids: CCVGLYNEQFF. The CDR3 nucleotides are TGCTGCGTGGGACTATACAATGAGCAGTTCTTC.

In its sample, this clone was seen once. The chain has TRBV27 and TRBJ2-2; 9 positions match TRBD1. The trim removed 0 bases at V and 6 bases at J, leaving 2 bases unmatched. The CDR3 is 15 amino acids. CDR1 and CDR2 from the germline V gene are MNHEY and SMNVEV (reference sequence). CDR3 region: CASSLSGQGSGELFF. DNA for the CDR3: TGTGCCAGCAGTTTATCCGGACAGGGGTCCGGGGAGCTGTTTTTT.

The chain is built from TRBV4-2 and TRBJ2-5; D is uncertain. CDR3 size: 15 residues. The germline CDR1 and CDR2 sequences are LGHNA and YNFKEQ. V was clipped by 1 base and J by 0 bases, with 9 bases between them. CDR3 sequence: CASSQAGRDQETQYF. The CDR3 nucleotides are TGTGCCAGCAGCCAAGCAGGACGCGACCAAGAGACCCAGTACTTC.

This clone was recorded a few times. The V call is TRBV27, the J call TRBJ1-1; 8 bases align to TRBD1. V dropped 6 bases and J dropped 7; count of bases not matched to a gene: 10. CDR1 is MNHEY and CDR2 is SMNVEV in the germline V gene (reference sequence). This CDR3 is 14 amino acids long. The CDR3 DNA reads TGTGCCAGCAGAGCGACAGGGGAGAGGGGTGAAGCTTTCTTT. It specifies CASRATGERGEAFF.

This chain connects TRBV5-6 to TRBJ2-7; D call uncertain. Trimming stripped 0 bases from V and 0 bases from J, with 13 bases between. The germline gives CDR1 SGHDT, CDR2 YYEEEE. The CDR3 has 16 amino acids. The CDR3 spells CASSLVGDTRSYEQYF. CDR3 DNA: TGTGCCAGCAGCTTGGTGGGTGACACCCGCTCCTACGAGCAGTACTTC.

This clone has just a few counts. V usage is TRBV18 and J usage is TRBJ1-6; TRBD1 is a possible D gene (6 bases). Germline V gene data show CDR1 as KGHSH and CDR2 as LQKENI. V was shortened by 6 bases and J by 11 bases, with 11 bases between the two germline ends. The CDR3 runs to 12 residues. CDR3 in amino acids: CASSAGEPPLHF. CDR3 bases: TGTGCCAGCTCGGCAGGGGAGCCACCCCTCCACTTT.

V usage is TRBV29-1 and J usage is TRBJ2-1; perhaps TRBD2 as D (5 bases). CDR1 SQVTM and CDR2 ANQGSEA come from the germline V gene. The V and J ends lost 4 bases and 8 bases respectively, with 15 bases between them. The CDR3 is 13 amino acids. CDR3 sequence: CSVAPGRFDEQFF. The DNA of the CDR3 is TGCAGCGTTGCGCCGGGAAGATTCGATGAGCAGTTCTTC.

This sequence joins TRBV6-2 or TRBV6-3 and TRBJ1-2, with unresolved D. This CDR3 has 15 residues. With 0 bases removed from V and 5 bases from J, the gap between germline ends came to 13 bases. CDR1 MNHEY and CDR2 SVGEGT come from the germline V gene. CDR3 in DNA: TGTGCCAGCAGTTACTCGAATGGTCCCGGATATGGCTACACCTTC. Translated, it gives CASSYSNGPGYGYTF.

This rearrangement joins TRBV3-1 (or the pseudogene TRBV3-2) to TRBJ1-1; 8 nucleotides line up with TRBD1. The V gene's germline CDR1 is LGHDT and CDR2 YNNKEL (reference sequence). J was trimmed by 3 bases and V by 4 bases; bases with no gene match: 7. The CDR3 has 15 residues. In DNA, the CDR3 is TGTGCCAGCAGCCTCCTGGACAGGGTCGACACTGAAGCTTTCTTT. Translated, it gives CASSLLDRVDTEAFF.

J is TRBJ1-2 and V is TRBV19; D uncertain. Germline V lookup: CDR1 LNHDA, CDR2 SQIVND (reference sequence). This CDR3 has 13 amino acids. Trimming left V 6 bases short and J 2 bases short, with 10 bases between. CDR3 sequence reads: CASRFPGNYGYTF. CDR3 coding DNA: TGTGCCAGTAGGTTTCCGGGGAACTATGGCTACACCTTC.

CDR3 DNA: TGTGCCAGCAGCTTGGCCGGGCTGGGTGAAGCTTTCTTT. Translating it yields CASSLAGLGEAFF. This chain connects TRBV5-6 to TRBJ1-1; D is undetermined. Germline CDR1 is SGHDT and CDR2 is YYEEEE. Deletions cut 0 bases from V and 7 bases from J, with 10 bases between. The CDR3 has 13 residues. Together with reference TRBV5-6 and TRBJ1-1, the CDR3 gives the full variable domain: DAGVTQSPTHLIKTRGQQVTLRCSPKSGHDTVSWYQQALGQGPQFIFQYYEEEERQRGNFPDRFSGHQFPNYSSELNVNALLLGDSALYLCASSLAGLGEAFFGQGTRLTVV.